This TCR beta chain came from a study of blood T cell repertoires in COVID-19. This clone was recorded a few times. Libraries were prepared by immunoSEQ multiplex PCR; TCRdb keeps only in-frame clonotypes and omits some of them. This table has 100,000 or so clones, about 89% appearing once. The trim removed 7 bases at V and 4 bases at J, leaving 10 bases unmatched. CDR3 size: 17 residues. Per germline, CDR1 SEHNR and CDR2 FQNEAQ (reference sequence). Sequenced input: peripheral blood. The sequence was obtained from a man between 45 and 60 years old with acute or convalescent COVID-19. The rearrangement links TRBV7-9 to TRBJ2-1; 13 nucleotides line up with TRBD2. The CDR3 bases are TGTGCCAGCACCGCCGGGACTAGCGGGGTAATATACAATGAGCAGTTCTTC. Amino acid sequence: CASTAGTSGVIYNEQFF.